The subject of this entry is one T cell receptor beta chain. This specimen belongs to a study of CD8 T cells in Susac syndrome. About the study: Of the sequenced Susac syndrome patients, six had active disease and eight were in remission. Blood was drawn from Susac syndrome patients while they were therapy-naive, on corticosteroids, or on intravenous immunoglobulin alone.

RNA, at about 0.5 to 1 ug, was reverse transcribed with random hexamers. TCR beta CDR3 was amplified by immunoSEQ multiplex PCR. This amplification extended across 54 Vbeta and 13 Jbeta segments. TCRdb reprocessed the immunoSEQ multiplex PCR reads via MiXCR and lists one record per CDR3 protein. The table records about 80,000 distinct CDR3 sequences, about 96% of them present only once. It was negative isolation that provided the CD8+ and CD4+ T cells, whereas TEMRA cells were enriched by FACS. Germline CDR1 and CDR2: MNHEY and SVGAGI. The CDR3 consists of 12 residues. V lost 0 bases and J lost 7, with 6 bases in between.

Sequenced input: CD8+ T cells from PBMCs. The chain uses TRBV6-5 and TRBJ2-5, with D hard to call. This receptor was taken from a human donor with Susac syndrome. The DNA for the CDR3 is TGTGCCAGCAGTTACTCGACGGGGACCCAGTACTTC. Translating gives CASSYSTGTQYF.